This record looks at one T cell receptor (beta chain) sequence and its context. Its antigen is not known. This CDR3 contains 14 residues. Trimming removed 4 bases from V and 4 bases from J; junction bases left unmatched: 5. This entry is derived from a study of T-cell memory formation after mild COVID-19. Turning to the study itself: Largely, TCR clusters stayed within a single donor. Regarding the study as a whole: Mainly in CM and EM were contracting CD4+ clones; CD8+ were in EMRA.

Constant-segment primers were used for 5'RACE, and the resulting TCR alpha and TCR beta cDNA libraries carried sample barcodes and UMIs. Each CDR3 protein gets one entry after TCRdb re-called the 5' RACE reads with MiXCR. The sample consists of hundreds of thousands of distinct CDR3 sequences, 15% to 20% of them appearing once. The TCR comes from a man younger than 30 who had mild COVID-19 (a few samples of this study predate the infection). Cell type and time point are not known. The V gene is TRBV12-3 or TRBV12-4, the J gene TRBJ1-2; 8 nucleotides agree with TRBD1. Input material: PBMCs or a T cell subset sorted from them (not recorded which). CDR3 in DNA: TGTGCCAGCAGTTCAGGACAGGGAGGCTATGGCTACACCTTC. It codes for CASSSGQGGYGYTF.